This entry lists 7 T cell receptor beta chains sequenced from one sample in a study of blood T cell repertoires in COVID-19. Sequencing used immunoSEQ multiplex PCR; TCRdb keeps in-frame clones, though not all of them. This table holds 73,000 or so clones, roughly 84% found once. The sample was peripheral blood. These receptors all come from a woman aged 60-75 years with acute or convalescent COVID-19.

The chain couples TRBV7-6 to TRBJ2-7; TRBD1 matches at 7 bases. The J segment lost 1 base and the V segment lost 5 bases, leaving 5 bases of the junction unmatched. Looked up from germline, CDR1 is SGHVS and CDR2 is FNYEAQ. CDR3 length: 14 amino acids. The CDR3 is CASSAGQVSYEQYF. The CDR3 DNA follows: TGTGCCAGCAGCGCAGGACAGGTTTCCTACGAGCAGTACTTC. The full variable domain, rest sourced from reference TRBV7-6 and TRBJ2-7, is GAGVSQSPRYKVTKRGQDVALRCDPISGHVSLYWYRQALGQGPEFLTYFNYEAQQDKSGLPNDRFSAERPEGSISTLTIQRTEQRDSAMYRCASSAGQVSYEQYFGPGTRLTVT.

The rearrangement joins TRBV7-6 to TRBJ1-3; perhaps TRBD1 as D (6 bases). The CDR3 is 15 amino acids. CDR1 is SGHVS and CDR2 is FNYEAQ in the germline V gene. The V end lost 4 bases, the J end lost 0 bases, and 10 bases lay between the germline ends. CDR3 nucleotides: TGTGCCAGCAGCTCCGGACAGCTCTCTGGAAACACCATATATTTT. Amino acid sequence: CASSSGQLSGNTIYF.

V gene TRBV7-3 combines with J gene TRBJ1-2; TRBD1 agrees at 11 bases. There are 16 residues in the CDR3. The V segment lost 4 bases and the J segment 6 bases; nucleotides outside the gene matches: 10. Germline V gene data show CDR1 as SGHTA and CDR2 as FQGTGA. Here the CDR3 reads CASSSGQGAASDGYTF. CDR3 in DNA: TGTGCCAGCAGCTCCGGACAGGGGGCGGCCTCGGATGGCTACACCTTC. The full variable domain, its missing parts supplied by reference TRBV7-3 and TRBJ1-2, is GAGVSQTPSNKVTEKGKYVELRCDPISGHTALYWYRQSLGQGPEFLIYFQGTGAADDSGLPNDRFFAVRPEGSVSTLKIQRTERGDSAVYLCASSSGQGAASDGYTFGSGTRLTVV.

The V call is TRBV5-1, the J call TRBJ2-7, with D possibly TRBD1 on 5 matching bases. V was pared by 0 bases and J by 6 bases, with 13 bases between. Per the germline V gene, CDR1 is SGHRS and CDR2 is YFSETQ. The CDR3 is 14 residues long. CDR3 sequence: CASSLAPGKGEQYF. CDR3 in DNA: TGCGCCAGCAGCTTGGCACCAGGGAAGGGCGAGCAGTACTTC.

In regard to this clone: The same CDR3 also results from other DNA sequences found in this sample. The CDR3 sequence is CASSQDLFYGYTF. In nucleotides, the CDR3 is TGTGCCAGCAGCCAAGATCTGTTCTATGGCTACACCTTC. V is TRBV14 and J is TRBJ1-2; D remains unclear. This CDR3 is built from 13 residues. V was pared by 0 bases and J by 4 bases, with 6 bases between. Looked up from germline, CDR1 is SGHDN and CDR2 is FVKESK.

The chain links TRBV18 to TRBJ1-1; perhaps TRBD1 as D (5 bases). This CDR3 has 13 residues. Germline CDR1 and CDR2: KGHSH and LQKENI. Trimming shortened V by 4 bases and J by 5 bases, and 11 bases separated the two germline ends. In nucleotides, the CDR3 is TGTGCCAGCTCACAAGGGAAGGGGACTGAAGCTTTCTTT. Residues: CASSQGKGTEAFF.

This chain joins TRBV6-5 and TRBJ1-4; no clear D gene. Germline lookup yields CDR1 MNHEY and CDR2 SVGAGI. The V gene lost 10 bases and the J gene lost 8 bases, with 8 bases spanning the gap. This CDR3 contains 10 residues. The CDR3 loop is CATYFEKLFF. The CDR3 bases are TGTGCCACTTACTTCGAAAAACTGTTTTTT.